Described below is a single TCR beta chain sequence and its context. Its antigen is currently unknown. These data belong to a study of CD8 T cells in Susac syndrome. Broader study findings: In Susac patients, clonal expansion was not detected in CD4+ cells.

When the RNA was reverse transcribed, random hexamers were used with an input of about 0.45 to 1 ug. An immunoSEQ multiplex PCR generated amplified TCR beta CDR3 products spanning 54 Vbeta and 13 Jbeta. One entry per CDR3 protein results from TCRdb running MiXCR on the immunoSEQ multiplex PCR reads. The sample has about 150,000 distinct CDR3 sequences, approximately 96% seen once. After removal of 5 bases from V and 2 bases from J, the junction contained 8 bases not matched to a gene. The CDR3 is made up of 16 amino acids. What was sequenced was CD4+ T cells from PBMCs. The TCR was taken from a human donor with Susac syndrome. This chain uses TRBV12-3 or TRBV12-4 with TRBJ1-5, with 8 bases that match TRBD1. The CDR3 DNA reads TGTGCCAGCAGTGAGGACAGGGAGTGGGGCAATCAGCCCCAGCATTTT. This codes for CASSEDREWGNQPQHF.